The T cell receptor beta chain described here comes from a study (dated by TCRdb to about 2015). Regarding the study in general: The study examined whether tumor-infiltrating Tregs in breast cancer are drawn from blood Tregs or arise in situ by conversion from other CD4+ T cell subsets. Results and caveats for the whole study, not just this receptor: Tumor memory CD4+ T cell TCR gene usage clustered with blood and lymph node memory CD4+ cells and lymph node naive CD4+ cells. The greatest overlap of tumor-infiltrating Treg TCR alpha and beta sequences was observed with tumor naive CD4+ T cells, followed by blood naive CD4+ T cells. Validation in the larger cohort was restricted to a single TCR beta V-J rearrangement rather than whole repertoires.

Reading from cysteine to phenylalanine, the CDR3 counts 17 amino acids. Just CDR3 DNA is preserved here, 51 bases in frame from base 1. Trimming leaves V shorter by 1 base and J shorter by 7 bases, with the junction holding 6 bases beyond the gene matches. Looking up the germline V gene yields CDR1 SGHVS and CDR2 FQNEAQ. Memory CD4+ T cells were isolated as CD4+CD45RO+CD25- cells. Tregs, naive and memory CD4+ T cells from tumor, blood and ipsilateral draining lymph nodes of roughly 5 breast cancer patients underwent full-length TCR alpha and beta sequencing. Ficoll density gradient centrifugation was used to isolate mononuclear cells from either lymph nodes or 50 ml of peripheral blood. FACS confirmed that the sorted cell populations were more than 90% pure. Full-length TCR variable regions were amplified by 5' RACE PCR with constant-region reverse primers, and semi-nested PCR with Nested Universal Primer A was subsequently performed. The ReliaPrep RNA Cell Miniprep System was used to extract total RNA, which was then reverse transcribed into 5'RACE-ready cDNA with the SMARTer RACE 5'/3' Kit. An Illumina MiSeq was used to sequence the full-length TCR alpha and beta libraries, which had been barcoded with multiplex adaptors. From the authors' description of their analysis: Sequencing data were pooled across the five patients for each of nine subset-tissue groups and compared by unsupervised clustering of TCR gene usage. Repertoire similarity was calculated with the Morisita-Horn index, weighting shared sequences by their contribution to each repertoire. Using fastp trimming at Q25 and MiXCR clonotype assembly, TCRdb reanalyzed the public sequencing data and kept in-frame beta chains. Under each unique CDR3 protein, matching rows form one entry showing the most common genes and DNA. The V and J calls were determined by TCRdb, not by the authors. Counted in this sample were 30,000 or so distinct CDR3 sequences; approximately 24% of them appeared once. 4.3% of the sample goes to the ten largest clones.

Remarks on this clonotype: Its antigen is unknown. Base qualities were left out, and no much larger clone turns up one base away.

This receptor was obtained from a female donor with breast cancer. The chain employs TRBV7-8 and TRBJ2-1; 14 bases in between match TRBD2. Sequences were obtained from memory CD4+ T cells sorted from blood. Interpreted using the paper, the cell subset or site label stands for: memory CD4+ T cells, CD4+CD45RO+CD25-. The CDR3 protein sequence reads: CASSLDGTSGRYNEQFF. The bases are TGTGCCAGCAGCTTAGATGGGACTAGCGGGAGATATAATGAGCAGTTCTTC.